A single sample is the source of the 11 T cell receptor beta chains below, sequenced in a study of blood T cell repertoires in COVID-19. Profiling relied on immunoSEQ multiplex PCR, and the TCRdb table lists in-frame clones only, not all of them. The table shows fewer than 300,000 clones, with about nine tenths occurring only once. Sequences were obtained from peripheral blood. These receptor sequences come from a woman aged 40 to 50 who had recovered from COVID-19.

The V and J genes are TRBV30 and TRBJ1-1; TRBD1 might be the D (6 bases). The CDR3 is 16 amino acids. CDR1 and CDR2 from the germline V gene are GTSNPN and SVGIG (reference sequence). The V end was cut by 0 bases, the J end by 3 bases, with 17 bases between. CDR3 DNA sequence: TGTGCCTGGAGTGTTAAGTATCACAGGGTCGACACTGAAGCTTTCTTT. Translation gives CAWSVKYHRVDTEAFF.

The chain recombines TRBV19 with TRBJ1-1, with D maybe TRBD1 (5 bases). The CDR3 length is 14 residues. V was cut by 6 bases and J by 4 bases, with 15 bases left in between. Germline CDR1 is LNHDA and CDR2 is SQIVND (reference sequence). For the CDR3, the DNA is TGTGCCAGTAGCCCCGTGACGGGGGGCACTGAAGCTTTCTTT. Amino acid sequence: CASSPVTGGTEAFF.

The J gene is TRBJ1-2, the V gene TRBV27; no clear D. Trimming cost V 2 bases and J 4 bases, with 14 bases left between them. The CDR3 covers 15 residues. CDR1 is MNHEY and CDR2 is SMNVEV in the germline V gene (reference sequence). Here the CDR3 reads CASSLGPFGGYGYTF. The CDR3 region has the DNA TGTGCCAGCAGTTTAGGGCCTTTTGGAGGCTATGGCTACACCTTC.

The rearrangement links TRBV19 to TRBJ1-5, with TRBD1 as a possible D gene (5 bases). In germline, CDR1 is LNHDA, CDR2 SQIVND (reference sequence). Trimming left V 3 bases short and J 10 bases short, with 25 bases between. The CDR3 has 17 residues. CDR3 residues: CASSMVPGVGEITPQHF. DNA for the CDR3: TGTGCCAGTAGTATGGTACCAGGTGTAGGGGAAATCACCCCCCAGCATTTT.

Only a few counts were recorded for this clone. The rearrangement uses TRBV2 and TRBJ1-1, with D unresolved. Germline V CDR1 and CDR2: SNHLY, FYNNEI. The V end was cut by 7 bases, the J end by 2 bases, with 11 bases between. This CDR3 is 13 amino acids long. CDR3 bases: TGTGCCAGCACTGAGGGCCTAAACACTGAAGCTTTCTTT. Residues: CASTEGLNTEAFF.

This chain connects TRBV11-1 to TRBJ2-3, with D perhaps TRBD2 (5 bases). Per germline, CDR1 SGHAT and CDR2 FQDESV (reference sequence). Deletions cut 5 bases from V and 2 bases from J, with 14 bases between. The length of the CDR3 is 15 residues. The DNA for the CDR3 is TGTGCCAGCAGCCCAAGATCGGGGATCACAGATACGCAGTATTTT. Protein sequence: CASSPRSGITDTQYF. Full variable domain (rest looked up from reference TRBV11-1 and TRBJ2-3): EAEVAQSPRYKITEKSQAVAFWCDPISGHATLYWYRQILGQGPELLVQFQDESVVDDSQLPKDRFSAERLKGVDSTLKIQPAELGDSAMYLCASSPRSGITDTQYFGPGTRLTVL.

The chain uses TRBV6-2 or TRBV6-3 and TRBJ2-2; 9 bases line up with TRBD1. The CDR3 is made up of 15 amino acids. The V and J ends lost 0 bases and 6 bases, in that order; junction bases with no gene match: 2. Germline V gene lookup returns CDR1 MNHEY and CDR2 SVGEGT. The CDR3 bases are TGTGCCAGCAGTTACTCCAGACAGGGGGCCGGGGAGCTGTTTTTT. It specifies CASSYSRQGAGELFF.

The chain couples TRBV2 to TRBJ1-6; D gene ambiguous. This CDR3 contains 13 residues. V lost 4 bases to trimming and J lost 9 bases, with 10 bases between them. Germline V gene sequence: CDR1 SNHLY, CDR2 FYNNEI. DNA of the CDR3: TGTGCCAGCAGTGCCTTGAGGAGTTCACCCCTCCACTTT. Translation gives CASSALRSSPLHF.

V and J are TRBV4-1 and TRBJ1-5; D ambiguous. The germline CDR1 and CDR2 sequences are MGHRA and YSYEKL. The V and J ends lost 0 bases and 5 bases respectively, with 5 bases between them. This CDR3 is 13 amino acids long. This CDR3 is CASSQDRYQPQHF. As DNA, the CDR3 is TGCGCCAGCAGCCAAGATAGATATCAGCCCCAGCATTTT.

This chain uses TRBV5-6 with TRBJ2-2; D gene uncertain. This CDR3 is 14 amino acids long. Germline V gene lookup returns CDR1 SGHDT and CDR2 YYEEEE. Between the trimmed V and J ends, which lost 2 bases and 3 bases, there was a span of 8 bases. CDR3 loop: CASSFNRYTGELFF. The CDR3 nucleotides read TGTGCCAGCAGCTTCAACCGGTACACCGGGGAGCTGTTTTTT. Based on the CDR3 plus reference TRBV5-6 and TRBJ2-2, the full variable domain is DAGVTQSPTHLIKTRGQQVTLRCSPKSGHDTVSWYQQALGQGPQFIFQYYEEEERQRGNFPDRFSGHQFPNYSSELNVNALLLGDSALYLCASSFNRYTGELFFGEGSRLTVL.

The V gene is TRBV24-1, the J gene TRBJ2-5; 8 positions agree with TRBD1. The germline V gene has CDR1 KGHDR and CDR2 SFDVKD. With V trimmed by 2 bases and J by 7 bases, 11 bases remained unmatched. The CDR3 is made up of 16 amino acids. CDR3 in DNA: TGTGCCACCAGTGATTCCCGGGACAGGTTTGGGGTGACCCAGTACTTC. Translated, it gives CATSDSRDRFGVTQYF.